One T cell receptor beta chain is described in this entry. The data were taken from a study of blood T cell repertoires in COVID-19. Sequencing used immunoSEQ multiplex PCR; TCRdb keeps in-frame clones, though not all of them. The sample carries some 260,000 clones, around 82% recorded once. The V and J ends lost 2 bases and 8 bases respectively, with 16 bases between them. This CDR3 spans 14 amino acids. CDR1 and CDR2 from the germline V gene are SGHDT and YYEEEE. Sequencing was done on a sample of peripheral blood. The sequence was collected from a woman of 80 years or more with active or convalescent COVID-19. The chain joins TRBV5-6 to TRBJ1-2; possible D gene TRBD1, 6 bases. CDR3 coding DNA: TGTGCCAGCAGCTTTCAGGGACAATCGGGGGGCTACACCTTC. This translates into CASSFQGQSGGYTF.